A selection of T cell receptor beta chains follows, all from one sample in a study of T cells of healthy individuals. Each CDR3 protein gets one entry after TCRdb re-called the 5' RACE reads with MiXCR. The repertoire holds about 96,000 distinct CDR3 sequences, with under 20% as singletons. These receptors originate from a human donor in good health. CDR3s include the opening cysteine and the closing phenylalanine or tryptophan. Each record gives: V gene, J gene, CDR3 protein.

>TRBV7-9|TRBJ2-1
CASSRGSGNEQFF
>TRBV7-8|TRBJ1-5
CASSYRISNQPQHF
>TRBV15|TRBJ2-5
CATSGEGRSETQYF
>TRBV3-1|TRBJ2-1
CASSQAFSTEQFF
>TRBV9|TRBJ1-2
CASSDRAGYGYTF
>TRBV24-1|TRBJ2-2
CATSDLTTDTGELFF
>TRBV5-6|TRBJ1-2
CASSFRDVGGSRGYTF
>TRBV7-6|TRBJ2-7
CASSFSSRYEQYF
>TRBV19|TRBJ1-2
CATLGGLGYGYTF
>TRBV10-3|TRBJ2-3
CAISGGLAGVADTQYF
>TRBV9|TRBJ1-6
CASTLYGQVQEGSPLHF